One sample yielded the 27 T cell receptor beta chains listed below, sequenced in a study of T cell responses to AZD1222 COVID-19 vaccine. Sequencing was performed with immunoSEQ multiplex PCR; in TCRdb, only in-frame clones are kept and a portion is missing. In the table there are under 170,000 clones, approximately 92% of which are singletons. The sample in question was peripheral blood, obtained 28 days after the second AZD1222 dose. The receptors stem from an adult who received the AZD1222 COVID-19 vaccine.

The V call is TRBV7-8, the J call TRBJ1-2, with TRBD1 matching 11 bases. This CDR3 is built from 14 residues. Trimming removed 5 bases from V and 14 bases from J; junction bases left unmatched: 13. Germline loops: CDR1 SGHVS, CDR2 FQNEAQ. The CDR3 DNA follows: TGTGCCAGCAGCAAATACCGGGACAGGGGGTCGGCTACCTTC. This gives the protein CASSKYRDRGSATF.

This clone has a single count. The chain links TRBV2 to TRBJ2-5; D remains unclear. The length of the CDR3 is 11 residues. V was pared by 4 bases and J by 4 bases, with 4 bases between. Per the germline V gene, CDR1 is SNHLY and CDR2 is FYNNEI. The CDR3 sequence is CASSVAETQYF. The CDR3 nucleotides read TGTGCCAGCAGTGTAGCAGAGACCCAGTACTTC.

This chain uses TRBV10-1 with TRBJ2-1; D gene uncertain. The CDR3 contains 13 residues. The ends were cut back, 8 bases at V and 8 bases at J, with 16 bases in the middle. Germline V gene lookup returns CDR1 WNHNN and CDR2 SYGVQD (reference sequence). The CDR3: CASGPQVFYEQFF. CDR3 in DNA: TGCGCCAGCGGGCCGCAGGTTTTCTATGAGCAGTTCTTC.

The rearrangement joins TRBV18 to TRBJ1-2; no reliable D call. The CDR3 covers 18 residues. V was shortened by 5 bases and J by 5 bases, with 27 bases between the two germline ends. Germline lookup yields CDR1 KGHSH and CDR2 LQKENI. The CDR3: CASSTASTLPGRRYGYTF. Written as DNA, the CDR3 is TGTGCCAGCTCAACAGCGTCTACTCTCCCCGGGAGACGATATGGCTACACCTTC.

The rearrangement links TRBV7-6 to TRBJ1-5; 10 bases align to TRBD1. The CDR3 has 17 residues. Trimming removed 3 bases from V and 5 bases from J; junction bases left unmatched: 10. Looked up from germline, CDR1 is SGHVS and CDR2 is FNYEAQ. The CDR3, as DNA: TGTGCCAGCAGCTTGGACCAACCGGGACAGGGGTATCAGCCCCAGCATTTT. This sequence encodes CASSLDQPGQGYQPQHF. Combining the CDR3 with reference TRBV7-6 and TRBJ1-5 gives the whole variable domain GAGVSQSPRYKVTKRGQDVALRCDPISGHVSLYWYRQALGQGPEFLTYFNYEAQQDKSGLPNDRFSAERPEGSISTLTIQRTEQRDSAMYRCASSLDQPGQGYQPQHFGDGTRLSIL.

This rearrangement joins TRBV11-2 to TRBJ1-5, with TRBD1 matching over 8 bases. Per the germline V gene, CDR1 is SGHAT and CDR2 is FQNNGV. V shed 1 base, J shed 7 bases, and the junction held 9 bases outside the gene matches. This CDR3 is 16 amino acids long. CDR3 nucleotide sequence: TGTGCCAGCAGCTTAGGTGGGGCAGGGGGCCGCCAGCCCCAGCATTTT. Translation: CASSLGGAGGRQPQHF.

The V call is TRBV6-5, the J call TRBJ2-2; D possibly corresponds to TRBD2 (6 bases). Germline values: CDR1 MNHEY, CDR2 SVGAGI. V was cut by 0 bases and J by 6 bases, with 14 bases left in between. CDR3 length: 16 amino acids. CDR3 coding DNA: TGTGCCAGCAGTTACTCTCTCGCGGGGCGGGCCGGGGAGCTGTTTTTT. It is translated as CASSYSLAGRAGELFF.

The CDR3 spells CASSQDLSGGERSGYTF. CDR3 sequence (DNA): TGCGCCAGCAGCCAAGATTTATCGGGAGGGGAACGGAGTGGCTACACCTTC. The chain employs TRBV4-1 and TRBJ1-2; a weak D match, TRBD1 (5 bases). The CDR3 length is 17 residues. Trimming pared 0 bases from V and 7 bases from J, leaving 21 bases between. Germline values: CDR1 MGHRA, CDR2 YSYEKL.

This chain connects TRBV29-1 to TRBJ2-7; D unclear. The V gene lost 6 bases and the J gene lost 2 bases, with 11 bases spanning the gap. Germline CDR1 is SQVTM and CDR2 is ANQGSEA. There are 12 residues in the CDR3. The DNA for the CDR3 is TGCAGCGTCGGGCCTTCCCCCTACGAGCAGTACTTC. Protein sequence: CSVGPSPYEQYF.

The rearrangement links TRBV7-2 to TRBJ2-7; 11 bases fit TRBD2. Germline V gives CDR1 SGHTA, CDR2 FQGNSA. There are 16 residues in the CDR3. The ends lost 4 bases at V and 9 bases at J; junction bases unmatched: 14. The DNA of the CDR3 is TGTGCCAGCAGCTCAGGACTAGCGGGCTCCTCGGTCGGGCAGTACTTC. It translates to CASSSGLAGSSVGQYF. Variable domain in full (rest from reference TRBV7-2 and TRBJ2-7): GAGVSQSPSNKVTEKGKDVELRCDPISGHTALYWYRQSLGQGLEFLIYFQGNSAPDKSGLPSDRFSAERTGGSVSTLTIQRTQQEDSAVYLCASSSGLAGSSVGQYFGPGTRLTVT.

This chain joins TRBV6-1 and TRBJ2-6; no reliable D call. Germline-derived CDR1 and CDR2 are MNHNS and SASEGT. This CDR3 has 15 amino acids. The V end was cut by 1 base, the J end by 0 bases, with 4 bases between. CDR3 sequence reads: CASSEGDSGANVLTF. CDR3 sequence (DNA): TGTGCCAGCAGTGAAGGGGACTCTGGGGCCAACGTCCTGACTTTC.

V is TRBV12-5 and J is TRBJ1-3; the D is unclear. The germline V gene has CDR1 LGHNT and CDR2 FRNRAP. The CDR3 runs 14 residues. With 7 bases removed from V and 1 base from J, the gap between germline ends came to 11 bases. The CDR3 spells CASAPSGSGNTIYF. The CDR3 DNA reads as TGTGCTAGTGCCCCATCGGGGTCTGGAAACACCATATATTTT.

J is TRBJ2-7 and V is TRBV6-5; tentatively, D is TRBD1 (5 bases). CDR3 length: 13 residues. With 0 bases removed from V and 2 bases from J, the gap between germline ends came to 5 bases. CDR1 is MNHEY, CDR2 SVGAGI, per germline. The CDR3, as DNA: TGTGCCAGCAGTTACTCGACAGCCTACGAGCAGTACTTC. It translates to CASSYSTAYEQYF.

The chain uses TRBV3-1 (or the pseudogene TRBV3-2) and TRBJ2-3; 14 nucleotides agree with TRBD2. After removal of 3 bases from V and 8 bases from J, the junction contained 1 base not matched to a gene. Germline-derived CDR1 and CDR2 are LGHDT and YNNKEL (reference sequence). The CDR3 loop spans 14 amino acids. In DNA form, the CDR3 reads TGTGCCAGCAGCCAGACTAGCGGGAGGGGTACGCAGTATTTT. This encodes CASSQTSGRGTQYF.

The chain recombines TRBV30 with TRBJ1-2; 8 bases align to TRBD1. The CDR3 is made up of 15 amino acids. V gave up 0 bases and J gave up 5 bases; unmatched junction bases: 8. Germline V gene sequence: CDR1 GTSNPN, CDR2 SVGIG (reference sequence). This CDR3 is CAWSVPGGARYGYTF. The DNA of the CDR3 is TGTGCCTGGAGTGTACCAGGGGGCGCGAGATATGGCTACACCTTC.

The chain links TRBV3-1 (or the pseudogene TRBV3-2) to TRBJ2-7, with 8 bases that match TRBD1. Trimming removed 4 bases from V and 1 base from J; junction bases left unmatched: 3. The CDR3 contains 14 residues. CDR1 and CDR2 from the germline V gene are LGHDT and YNNKEL (reference sequence). The CDR3 loop reads CASSLDRGSYEQYF. CDR3 bases: TGTGCCAGCAGCCTCGACAGGGGATCCTACGAGCAGTACTTC.

The chain is built from TRBV30 and TRBJ2-4; D perhaps matches TRBD1 (6 bases). The CDR3 totals 13 residues. Germline CDR1 and CDR2: GTSNPN and SVGIG (reference sequence). V was shortened by 2 bases and J by 12 bases, with 17 bases between the two germline ends. The CDR3 loop reads CAWSPLQGGAQYF. As DNA, the CDR3 is TGTGCCTGGAGTCCTTTACAGGGTGGGGCTCAGTACTTC. Full variable domain (remainder filled in from reference TRBV30 and TRBJ2-4): SQTIHQWPATLVQPVGSPLSLECTVEGTSNPNLYWYRQAAGRGLQLLFYSVGIGQISSEVPQNLSASRPQDRQFILSSKKLLLSDSGFYLCAWSPLQGGAQYFGAGTRLSVL.

J is TRBJ2-5 and V is TRBV6-5, with D perhaps matching TRBD1 or TRBD2 (5 bases each). V dropped 2 bases and J dropped 4 bases, with 8 bases sitting between them. This CDR3 has 13 residues. The germline V gene has CDR1 MNHEY and CDR2 SVGAGI. This CDR3 is CASSYGGRETQYF. CDR3 in DNA: TGTGCCAGCAGTTACGGGGGAAGAGAGACCCAGTACTTC.

The V and J genes are TRBV19 and TRBJ1-1; D is uncertain. V was trimmed by 1 base and J by 7 bases, leaving 10 bases between them. In germline, CDR1 is LNHDA, CDR2 SQIVND (reference sequence). The CDR3 is 13 residues long. The CDR3 DNA is TGTGCCAGTAGTATAGCCACGTTCGGTGAAGCTTTCTTT. Translated: CASSIATFGEAFF.

The rearrangement links TRBV7-9 to TRBJ1-3; no firm D call. CDR1 SEHNR and CDR2 FQNEAQ come from the germline V gene (reference sequence). This CDR3 has 16 amino acids. Trimming left V 3 bases short and J 0 bases short, with 12 bases between. The chain's CDR3 is CASSFPILYSGNTIYF. For the CDR3, the DNA is TGTGCCAGCAGCTTCCCCATACTATACTCTGGAAACACCATATATTTT.

The CDR3 DNA reads TGTGCCAGCTCACTCGGGACTAGCGGAAGCTCCTACAATGAGCAGTTCTTC. It translates to CASSLGTSGSSYNEQFF. The chain carries TRBV18 and TRBJ2-1; 11 nucleotides agree with TRBD2. CDR1 KGHSH and CDR2 LQKENI come from the germline V gene. Losses at the gene ends were 4 bases for V and 0 bases for J; bases not matched to a gene: 5. The CDR3 covers 17 residues.

The chain is built from TRBV30 and TRBJ2-2; no definite D call. The CDR3 has 12 amino acids. CDR1 GTSNPN and CDR2 SVGIG come from the germline V gene (reference sequence). V lost 0 bases and J 4 bases, leaving 3 bases between the germline ends. CDR3 nucleotide sequence: TGTGCCTGGAGTGTAGTCACCGGGGAGCTGTTTTTT. The encoded protein is CAWSVVTGELFF.

The CDR3 reads CASIWAGGEKLFF. The CDR3 nucleotides read TGTGCCAGCATCTGGGCAGGGGGTGAAAAACTGTTTTTT. The chain joins TRBV2 to TRBJ1-4; 7 bases map to TRBD1. The V gene end was trimmed by 7 bases and the J gene end by 7 bases; junction bases not matched to a gene: 6. The CDR3 is made up of 13 amino acids. Per germline, CDR1 SNHLY and CDR2 FYNNEI.

The J gene is TRBJ1-5, the V gene TRBV6-5, with D hard to call. V was cut by 7 bases and J by 4 bases, with 11 bases left in between. The CDR3 spans 13 residues. Per germline, CDR1 MNHEY and CDR2 SVGAGI. CDR3 bases: TGTGCCAGCAAGGGATTGGGGAATCAGCCCCAGCATTTT. Amino acid sequence: CASKGLGNQPQHF.

The rearrangement joins TRBV11-2 to TRBJ2-1, with D uncertain. V lost 0 bases, J lost 0 bases, and 9 bases lay in between. The germline V gene has CDR1 SGHAT and CDR2 FQNNGV. CDR3 length equals 16 residues. Here the CDR3 DNA reads TGTGCCAGCAGCTTAGAAGGGCGGCTCTCCTACAATGAGCAGTTCTTC. Amino acids: CASSLEGRLSYNEQFF.

This chain connects TRBV6-5 to TRBJ1-1, with unresolved D. V was pared by 0 bases and J by 0 bases, with 5 bases between. The germline CDR1 and CDR2 sequences are MNHEY and SVGAGI. The CDR3 length is 14 residues. The CDR3 loop is CASSYSRVNTEAFF. The CDR3 nucleotides are TGTGCCAGCAGTTACTCACGGGTGAACACTGAAGCTTTCTTT.

V is TRBV14 and J is TRBJ2-1; D remains unclear. Germline V gene data show CDR1 as SGHDN and CDR2 as FVKESK. The CDR3 length is 13 residues. Trimming cost V 4 bases and J 1 base, with 5 bases left between them. CDR3 bases: TGTGCCAGCAGCCGAGTGTCCTACAATGAGCAGTTCTTC. Translation: CASSRVSYNEQFF.